The entry that follows covers one TCR beta chain sequence. What it binds is unknown. Some clones are missing from TCRdb's copy, which holds only in-frame ones; the method was immunoSEQ multiplex PCR. The repertoire consists of approximately 90,000 clones, with around nine tenths occurring once and the leading ten covering around 1.7%. Germline V lookup: CDR1 MDHEN, CDR2 SYDVKM. The junction had 19 bases not matched to a gene; V was cut back by 5 bases and J by 0 bases. CDR3 length: 19 amino acids. The entry originates in a study of T cell repertoires and HLA-DP antigens. Study at large: CD4+ T cells were cocultured with HeLa cells expressing HLA-DP. One stimulator alloantigen differed from self by one groove amino acid; the other by ten. Findings of the study overall: Sorted CD137+ cells had clonality around 0.39 against both alloantigens, versus roughly 0.04 pre-culture.

This TCR came from a middle-aged man in good health and CMV-seronegative. The sequencing input was CD4+ T cells from PBMCs. The chain recombines TRBV28 with TRBJ2-7, with 7 bases matching TRBD1. CDR3 region: CASSHYRGRGPLSSYEQYF. CDR3 coding DNA: TGTGCCAGCAGTCATTACAGGGGCCGGGGACCGCTGAGCTCCTACGAGCAGTACTTC.